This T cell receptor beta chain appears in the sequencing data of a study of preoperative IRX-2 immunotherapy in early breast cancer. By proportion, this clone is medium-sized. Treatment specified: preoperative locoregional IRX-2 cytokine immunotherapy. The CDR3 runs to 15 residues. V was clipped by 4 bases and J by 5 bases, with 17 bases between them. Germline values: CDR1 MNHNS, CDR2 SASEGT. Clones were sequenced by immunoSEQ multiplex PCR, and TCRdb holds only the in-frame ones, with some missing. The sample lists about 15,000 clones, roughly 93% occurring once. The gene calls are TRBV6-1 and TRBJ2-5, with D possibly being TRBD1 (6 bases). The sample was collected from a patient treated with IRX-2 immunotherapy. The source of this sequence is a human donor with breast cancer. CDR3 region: CASSGRPGDQETQYF. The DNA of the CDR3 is TGTGCCAGCAGTGGAAGGCCAGGGGATCAGGAGACCCAGTACTTC.